This TCR beta chain is from a study of T cells after yellow fever vaccination. A 5'RACE template-switching step, the method used to make TCR cDNA, added a universal primer site and UMIs. TCRdb analysed the 5' RACE reads with MiXCR anew, one entry per CDR3 protein. Here the sample spans some 110,000 distinct CDR3 sequences, about 6.8% being singletons. V shed 2 bases, J shed 4 bases, and the junction held 0 bases outside the gene matches. The CDR3 has 14 residues. The germline V gene encodes CDR1 MRHNA and CDR2 SNTAGT. Points from the study as a whole: Boosting was followed by the reappearance of most primary-vaccination clones (approximately 97% CD4, about 88% CD8). Any FACS-sorted repertoire could hold abundant clonotypes that contaminate it from the bulk population.

This clonotype was picked up many times. What it recognizes is unknown. The TCR originated in a man aged 18 to 35 who received the YFV17D yellow fever vaccine. Source: CD4+ T cells sorted from PBMCs, taken about 49 days after the first yellow fever vaccination. The rearrangement uses TRBV6-4 and TRBJ2-3; TRBD1 agrees at 10 bases. The CDR3 reads CASSDGTGADTQYF. In DNA, the CDR3 is TGTGCCAGCAGTGACGGGACAGGGGCAGATACGCAGTATTTT.